One sample yielded the 26 T cell receptor beta chains listed below, sequenced in a study of blood T cell repertoires in COVID-19. Measured with immunoSEQ multiplex PCR; TCRdb has only the in-frame clones, and not every one. The sample consists of about 260,000 clones, just under 90% of them appearing once. The sequencing sample was made of peripheral blood. The receptors derive from a woman in her 40s with acute or convalescent COVID-19.

This clone was picked up one time. The V call is TRBV19, the J call TRBJ2-3; 14 bases align to TRBD2. Germline V gene sequence: CDR1 LNHDA, CDR2 SQIVND (reference sequence). The trim removed 1 base at V and 11 bases at J, leaving 8 bases unmatched. The CDR3 length is 16 residues. CDR3 loop: CASSIGTSGGLRGQYF. The CDR3 coding sequence is TGTGCCAGTAGTATAGGGACTAGCGGGGGGCTGAGGGGGCAGTATTTT.

The V call is TRBV12-3 or TRBV12-4, the J call TRBJ2-7; unclear D gene. Between the trimmed V and J ends, which lost 9 bases and 0 bases, there was a span of 12 bases. The CDR3 is made up of 13 amino acids. CDR3 coding DNA: TGTGCCAGTTTTTGTGGGCTCTCCTACGAGCAGTACGTC. Its translation: CASFCGLSYEQYV.

The V gene is TRBV4-2, the J gene TRBJ1-1, with TRBD1 identical over 11 bases. The trim removed 3 bases at V and 4 bases at J, leaving 7 bases unmatched. Germline V gene sequence: CDR1 LGHNA, CDR2 YNFKEQ. CDR3 length equals 16 residues. In DNA, the CDR3 is TGTGCCAGCAGCCAGGCTGGACAGGGGGCTACCACTGAAGCTTTCTTT. This encodes CASSQAGQGATTEAFF.

This clone was counted between two and nine times. The chain uses TRBV6-5 and TRBJ1-5; TRBD1 aligns across 7 bases. The germline V gene has CDR1 MNHEY and CDR2 SVGAGI. V shed 7 bases, J shed 6 bases, and the junction held 9 bases outside the gene matches. CDR3 size: 14 residues. In nucleotides, the CDR3 is TGTGCCAGCACCGCGGGACAGACCTCTCAGCCCCAGCATTTT. This codes for CASTAGQTSQPQHF.

The chain recombines TRBV29-1 with TRBJ1-2, with 8 bases fitting TRBD1. This CDR3 is built from 13 residues. CDR1 SQVTM and CDR2 ANQGSEA come from the germline V gene. V lost 4 bases and J lost 7; bases outside the gene matches: 8. The CDR3 here is CSVVGDRGGGYTF. CDR3 coding DNA: TGCAGCGTTGTGGGAGACAGGGGAGGTGGCTACACCTTC.

The CDR3 coding sequence is TGTGCCACCAGCAGAGCTCCCCTCGAAAAACTGTTTTTT. Its translation: CATSRAPLEKLFF. The rearrangement joins TRBV15 to TRBJ1-4; no firm D call. This CDR3 has 13 amino acids. V lost 1 base and J 8 bases, leaving 8 bases between the germline ends. CDR1 is LNHNV, CDR2 YYDKDF, per germline (reference sequence).

The rearrangement links TRBV10-3 to TRBJ2-1; 8 nucleotides match TRBD1. V was pared by 5 bases and J by 4 bases, with 7 bases of the junction left unmatched. The CDR3 loop spans 15 amino acids. Germline loops: CDR1 ENHRY, CDR2 SYGVKD. The CDR3 sequence is CAISLQGVGYNEQFF. The DNA of the CDR3 is TGTGCCATCAGTTTACAGGGGGTCGGGTACAATGAGCAGTTCTTC.

The chain is built from TRBV28 and TRBJ1-2, with D perhaps matching TRBD1 (6 bases). CDR1 is MDHEN, CDR2 SYDVKM, per germline. The CDR3 is made up of 13 amino acids. V dropped 10 bases and J dropped 0 bases, with 12 bases sitting between them. The CDR3 coding sequence is TGTGCCACCTTGGGGGCTGCTAACTATGGCTACACCTTC. As protein: CATLGAANYGYTF.

This clone was counted once. The V gene is TRBV7-9, the J gene TRBJ1-2; weak D call: TRBD1 (6 bases). There are 14 residues in the CDR3. Trimming cost V 1 base and J 4 bases, with 10 bases left between them. Germline V gene lookup returns CDR1 SEHNR and CDR2 FQNEAQ (reference sequence). CDR3 in amino acids: CASSLGQGLYGYTF. DNA for the CDR3: TGTGCCAGCAGCTTAGGTCAGGGGCTCTATGGCTACACCTTC.

V usage is TRBV2 and J usage is TRBJ2-6, with 7 bases matching TRBD1. Unmatched junction bases numbered 12, after V lost 10 bases and J lost 0 bases. This CDR3 is built from 17 residues. CDR1 and CDR2 from the germline V gene are SNHLY and FYNNEI. CDR3 sequence reads: CATLGWGQNSGANVLTF. CDR3 nucleotides: TGTGCCACCCTAGGCTGGGGACAGAACTCTGGGGCCAACGTCCTGACTTTC.

J is TRBJ2-1 and V is TRBV19, with 10 nucleotides matching TRBD2. Germline values: CDR1 LNHDA, CDR2 SQIVND (reference sequence). Losses at the gene ends were 5 bases for V and 5 bases for J; bases not matched to a gene: 21. The CDR3 is 20 residues long. CDR3 DNA sequence: TGTGCCAGTAGTCCTCAGGGGCTAGCGGGGGCAAGAGCGGTTCACAATGAGCAGTTCTTC. Protein sequence: CASSPQGLAGARAVHNEQFF.

The genes are TRBV4-2 and TRBJ1-2, with D perhaps TRBD1 (6 bases). Deletions cut 0 bases from V and 2 bases from J, with 16 bases between. The CDR3 has 17 residues. CDR1 and CDR2 from the germline V gene are LGHNA and YNFKEQ. In DNA form, the CDR3 reads TGTGCCAGCAGCCAAGATGCGGGGGCTGTTTCAAACTATGGCTACACCTTC. Translation gives CASSQDAGAVSNYGYTF.

The rearrangement joins TRBV18 to TRBJ1-1; perhaps TRBD1 as D (6 bases). Germline CDR1 KGHSH, CDR2 LQKENI. The germline V and J ends were trimmed by 4 bases and 0 bases, with 12 bases remaining between them. The CDR3 is made up of 15 amino acids. CDR3 amino acids: CASSLRQVMNTEAFF. The DNA for the CDR3 is TGTGCCAGCTCACTTCGACAGGTGATGAACACTGAAGCTTTCTTT.

The V and J genes are TRBV15 and TRBJ1-1; TRBD1 aligns across 7 bases. The CDR3 is made up of 17 amino acids. The germline gives CDR1 LNHNV, CDR2 YYDKDF (reference sequence). After removal of 0 bases from V and 9 bases from J, the junction contained 16 bases not matched to a gene. The CDR3 reads CATSRDPATRDSRKAFF. For the CDR3, the DNA is TGTGCCACCAGCAGAGACCCTGCGACCCGGGACAGCCGAAAAGCTTTCTTT.

This clone was found once. The V and J genes are TRBV7-2 and TRBJ1-1; 8 bases align to TRBD1. Germline V lookup: CDR1 SGHTA, CDR2 FQGNSA. V was clipped by 0 bases and J by 10 bases; unmatched bases: 7. The CDR3 totals 14 residues. The CDR3, as DNA: TGTGCCAGCAGCTTAGCGTTTACAGGGGGTAGAGCTTTCTTT. It specifies CASSLAFTGGRAFF.

The chain recombines TRBV5-1 with TRBJ1-2; tentative D call: TRBD1 (6 bases). This CDR3 is 16 amino acids long. CDR1 and CDR2 from the germline V gene are SGHRS and YFSETQ. V lost 1 base and J 8 bases, leaving 21 bases between the germline ends. In nucleotides, the CDR3 is TGCGCCAGCAGCTTGAGCGTCGGGGGGGCCCCTGGGGGCTACACCTTC. Residues: CASSLSVGGAPGGYTF.

This clone has only a few counts. The chain uses TRBV5-1 and TRBJ2-4; 9 nucleotides line up with TRBD1. Germline V gene sequence: CDR1 SGHRS, CDR2 YFSETQ. V gave up 0 bases and J gave up 7 bases; unmatched junction bases: 11. The CDR3 totals 17 residues. The CDR3 region is CASSLAPTGGQGNIQYF. CDR3 DNA: TGCGCCAGCAGCTTGGCTCCCACCGGGGGACAGGGCAACATTCAGTACTTC.

V gene TRBV3-1 (or the pseudogene TRBV3-2) combines with J gene TRBJ2-5, with 9 bases aligning to TRBD1. The junction had 6 bases not matched to a gene; V was cut back by 3 bases and J by 4 bases. The CDR3 loop spans 15 amino acids. The V gene's germline CDR1 is LGHDT and CDR2 YNNKEL (reference sequence). The CDR3 coding sequence is TGTGCCAGCAGCCAGGGACAGGGAGTAGGAGAGACCCAGTACTTC. Its translation: CASSQGQGVGETQYF.

The chain has TRBV11-2 and TRBJ2-7; 9 bases map to TRBD2. This CDR3 has 17 residues. J was trimmed by 4 bases and V by 5 bases; bases with no gene match: 15. Looked up from germline, CDR1 is SGHAT and CDR2 is FQNNGV. For the CDR3, the DNA is TGTGCCAGCAGCCGGAGGGTGGCGGGGGGGGCCTTTTACGAGCAGTACGTC. It specifies CASSRRVAGGAFYEQYV.

The chain uses TRBV2 and TRBJ2-3; unclear D gene. This CDR3 has 12 residues. CDR1 SNHLY and CDR2 FYNNEI come from the germline V gene. Trimming left V 1 base short and J 10 bases short, with 9 bases between. The CDR3 reads CASSEERISQYF. CDR3 in DNA: TGTGCCAGCAGTGAAGAGAGGATATCGCAGTATTTT.

This clone came up once. The chain joins TRBV27 to TRBJ1-5; TRBD1 matches at 7 bases. The CDR3 runs 14 residues. V gave up 5 bases and J gave up 5 bases; unmatched junction bases: 6. From germline, CDR1 is MNHEY and CDR2 SMNVEV (reference sequence). The CDR3 coding sequence is TGTGCCAGCAGTCCCGGGACAGAGCATCAGCCCCAGCATTTT. This codes for CASSPGTEHQPQHF.

This clone was detected once. The genes are TRBV6-5 and TRBJ1-5, with D unclear. CDR1 and CDR2 (germline): MNHEY, SVGAGI. CDR3 length: 13 amino acids. V gave up 4 bases and J gave up 6 bases, with 10 bases separating them. CDR3 sequence: CASSSFLGQPQHF. The CDR3 DNA is TGTGCCAGCAGTTCTTTCCTCGGTCAGCCCCAGCATTTT.

The J gene is TRBJ1-5, the V gene TRBV6-5, with 9 bases fitting TRBD1. Unmatched junction bases numbered 7, after V lost 6 bases and J lost 4 bases. Germline CDR1 MNHEY, CDR2 SVGAGI. The CDR3 runs 15 residues. CDR3 bases: TGTGCCAGCAGGCGGGGAGGGACAGGGAATCAGCCCCAGCATTTT. This gives the protein CASRRGGTGNQPQHF.

This clone has only one observation. The gene calls are TRBV19 and TRBJ1-1; D remains unclear. V was clipped by 8 bases and J by 5 bases, with 12 bases between them. There are 12 residues in the CDR3. The germline gives CDR1 LNHDA, CDR2 SQIVND (reference sequence). The CDR3 spells CASGWGVTEAFF. DNA of the CDR3: TGTGCCAGTGGGTGGGGAGTTACTGAAGCTTTCTTT.

V gene TRBV3-1 (or the pseudogene TRBV3-2) combines with J gene TRBJ1-2, with 11 bases identical to TRBD1. The CDR3 has 14 amino acids. Germline CDR1 reads LGHDT; CDR2 reads YNNKEL (reference sequence). The V and J ends lost 4 bases and 7 bases, in that order; junction bases with no gene match: 5. Here the CDR3 reads CASSPSGTGGGYTF. DNA of the CDR3: TGTGCCAGCAGCCCTTCCGGGACAGGGGGTGGCTACACCTTC.

This clone occurred a few times. V gene TRBV30 combines with J gene TRBJ1-4, with D hard to call. This CDR3 region has 11 residues. Germline CDR1 is GTSNPN and CDR2 is SVGIG (reference sequence). Trimming stripped 3 bases from V and 12 bases from J, with 11 bases between. The CDR3 spells CAWSWRQELFF. CDR3 DNA: TGTGCCTGGAGCTGGAGGCAGGAACTGTTTTTT.